This T cell receptor (beta chain) was recovered during a study of Ad26.COV2.S vaccination and SARS-CoV-2 variants. Study context: Intramuscular Ad26.COV2.S at 5x10^10 or 1x10^11 viral particles.

This table comes from immunoSEQ multiplex PCR, and its TCRdb copy is limited to in-frame clones, with some not included. The sample consists of 360,000 or so clones, around nine tenths of them appearing once. The study's findings and limits: Breadth of non-spike TCRs did not differ between vaccinees and placebo recipients.

Concerning this clone: Its antigen is unknown. In the same sample, other DNA sequences code for this CDR3.

Per the germline V gene, CDR1 is KGHSH and CDR2 is LQKENI. Trimming pared 3 bases from V and 2 bases from J, leaving 7 bases between. The CDR3 is 13 residues long. The treatment: some 20 received Ad26.COV2.S at low or high dose, single or two shots; 5 received placebo; per-sample allocation not given. Samples analyzed were those drawn on day 63 after the first vaccine or placebo injection. An Ad26 vector expressing Wuhan-strain SARS-CoV-2 spike constituted the vaccine. Source: peripheral blood, taken in a trial of Ad26.COV2.S vaccine versus placebo. The source of this sequence is a person aged 18-65 years who received the Ad26.COV2.S COVID-19 vaccine or a placebo. The chain is built from TRBV18 and TRBJ2-5; D is tentatively TRBD1 or TRBD2 (5 bases each). In nucleotides, the CDR3 is TGTGCCAGCTCACCGGGGGTACAAGAGACCCAGTACTTC. Protein: CASSPGVQETQYF.